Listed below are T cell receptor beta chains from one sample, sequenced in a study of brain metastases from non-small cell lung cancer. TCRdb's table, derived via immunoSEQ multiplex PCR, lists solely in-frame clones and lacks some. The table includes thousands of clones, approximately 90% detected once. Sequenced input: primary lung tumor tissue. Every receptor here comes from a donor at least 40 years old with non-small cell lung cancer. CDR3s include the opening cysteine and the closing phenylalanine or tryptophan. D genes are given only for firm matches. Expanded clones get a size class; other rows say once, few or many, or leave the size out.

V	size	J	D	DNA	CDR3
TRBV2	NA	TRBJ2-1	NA	TGTGCCAGCAGTGGAACAGGGGGGGGCTACAATGAGCAGTTCTTC	CASSGTGGGYNEQFF
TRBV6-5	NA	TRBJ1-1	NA	TGTGCCAGCAGTTACGGTCCCCAGGTCACTGAAGCTTTCTTT	CASSYGPQVTEAFF
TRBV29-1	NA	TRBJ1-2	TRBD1	TGCAGCGTTTCCTGGACAGGGTGGTATGGCTACACCTTC	CSVSWTGWYGYTF
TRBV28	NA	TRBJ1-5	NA	TGTGCCAGCAGTTTAGATGATTTCAGCAATCAGCCCCAGCATTTT	CASSLDDFSNQPQHF
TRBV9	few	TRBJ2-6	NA	TGTGCCAGCAGCGTAGGAGGACTTTCTGGGGCCAACGTCCTGACTTTC	CASSVGGLSGANVLTF
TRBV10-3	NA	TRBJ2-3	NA	TGTGCCATCAGTGAAACGCGGGGAAGAGATACGCAGTATTTT	CAISETRGRDTQYF
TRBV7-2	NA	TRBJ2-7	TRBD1	TGTGCCAGCAGGGGACAGGGGGCGAAGTACGAGCAGTACTTC	CASRGQGAKYEQYF
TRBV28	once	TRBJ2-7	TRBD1	TGTGCCAGCACCTCCGGGACAGGGGGCTACGAGCAGTACTTC	CASTSGTGGYEQYF
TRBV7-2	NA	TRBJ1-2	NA	TGTGCCAGCAGTCCGATTAGTGGGGGCGCGGTGCTCGGCTACACCTTC	CASSPISGGAVLGYTF
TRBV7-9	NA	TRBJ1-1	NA	TGTGCCAGCAGTCTAGGGTGGAACACTGAAGCTTTCTTT	CASSLGWNTEAFF
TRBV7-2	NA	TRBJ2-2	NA	TGTGCCAGCAGCTTGCATGGCCCGAACACCGGGGAGCTGTTTTTT	CASSLHGPNTGELFF
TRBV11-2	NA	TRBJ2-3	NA	TGTGCCAGCAGCTTACATGCCGACCCGAGCACAGATACGCAGTATTTT	CASSLHADPSTDTQYF
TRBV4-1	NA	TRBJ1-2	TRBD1	TGCGCCAGCAGCCAACCGGGACAGGGGTCCGGAGGCTACACCTTC	CASSQPGQGSGGYTF
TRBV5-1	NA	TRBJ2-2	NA	TGCGCCAGCAGCTCCTTCGGAGGAGACACCGGGGAGCTGTTTTTT	CASSSFGGDTGELFF
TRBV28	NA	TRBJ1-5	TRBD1	TGTGCCAGCAATGGACAGGTCTTTCAGCCCCAGCATTTT	CASNGQVFQPQHF
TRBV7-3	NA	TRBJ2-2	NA	TGTGCCAGCAGCCAGACAGAGAGCACCGGGGAGCTGTTTTTT	CASSQTESTGELFF
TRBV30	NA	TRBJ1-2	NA	TGTGCCTGGAGTGTACTGGGGGCCGGCTATGGCTACACCTTC	CAWSVLGAGYGYTF
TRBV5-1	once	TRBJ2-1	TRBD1	TGCGCCAACAGCTTCTACCCCGGGACAGGGGGCGTAGATGAGCAGTTCTTC	CANSFYPGTGGVDEQFF
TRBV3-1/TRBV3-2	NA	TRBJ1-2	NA	TGTGCCAGCAGCCAAGGTGTTCGTCATCAAGCCTATGGCTACACCTTC	CASSQGVRHQAYGYTF
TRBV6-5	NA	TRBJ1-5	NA	TGTGCCAGCAGAGAGACAGACGCCAGCAATCAGCCCCAGCATTTT	CASRETDASNQPQHF
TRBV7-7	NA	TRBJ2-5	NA	TGTGCTAGCAGCTTAGAGAGCGGACCCCAAGAGACCCAGTACTTC	CASSLESGPQETQYF
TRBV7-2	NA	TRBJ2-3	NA	TGTGCCAGCAGCTCTAACCTAGGAGCCTTGGATACGCAGTATTTT	CASSSNLGALDTQYF
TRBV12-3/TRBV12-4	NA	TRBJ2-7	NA	TGTGCCAGCAGTTTACTGGCCAAATACGAGCAGTACTTC	CASSLLAKYEQYF
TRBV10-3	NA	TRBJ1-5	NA	TGTGCCATCAGGGAGGGGGGAAGCAATCAGCCCCAGCATTTT	CAIREGGSNQPQHF
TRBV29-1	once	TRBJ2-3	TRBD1	TGCAGCGTGGCCCGGACAGGAGCCACAGATATGCAGTATTTT	CSVARTGATDMQYF
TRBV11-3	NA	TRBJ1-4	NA	TGTGCCAGCAGCAAAGGTTACCCCGGTGAAAAACTGTTTTTT	CASSKGYPGEKLFF
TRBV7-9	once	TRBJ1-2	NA	TGTGCCAGCAGCTTAATGGGAGGGAGTGGCTACACCTTC	CASSLMGGSGYTF
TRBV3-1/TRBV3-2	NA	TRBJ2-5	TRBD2	TGTGCCAGCAGCCAATACCCAATTTTTCTAGCGGGGGGAATAGAGACCCAGTACTTC	CASSQYPIFLAGGIETQYF
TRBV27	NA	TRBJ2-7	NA	TGTGCCAGCAGAAGGAACGACAGGGAGCAGTACTTC	CASRRNDREQYF
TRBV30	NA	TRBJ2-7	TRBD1	TGTGCCTGGAGTCAAAGGGGGCACGGCTACGAGCAGTACTTC	CAWSQRGHGYEQYF
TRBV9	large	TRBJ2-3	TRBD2	TGTGCCAGCAGCGTAGAAGCGGGGAGATACACAGATACGCAGTATTTT	CASSVEAGRYTDTQYF
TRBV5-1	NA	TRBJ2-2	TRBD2	TGCGCCAGCAGCTTTACCAGCGGGGGGAACACCGGGGAGCTGTTTTTT	CASSFTSGGNTGELFF
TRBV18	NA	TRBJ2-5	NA	TGTGCCAGCTCACCCCTTCGTGCCGGTACGGGGAACCAAGAGACCCAGTACTTC	CASSPLRAGTGNQETQYF
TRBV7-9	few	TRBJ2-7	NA	TGTGCCAGCAGCTTAAGGTACGAGCAGTACTTC	CASSLRYEQYF
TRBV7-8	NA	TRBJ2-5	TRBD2	TGTGCCAGCAGCTTAGGAGCGGGGGGCGGGGAGACCCAGTACTTC	CASSLGAGGGETQYF
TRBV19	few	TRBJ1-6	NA	TGTGCCAGTAGTCCGATCTCGAGGAATTCACCCCTCCACTTT	CASSPISRNSPLHF
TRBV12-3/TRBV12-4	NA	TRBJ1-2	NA	TGTGCCAGCAGTGTTAGGGCCACGCATGGCTACACCTTC	CASSVRATHGYTF
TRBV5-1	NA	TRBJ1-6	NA	TGCGCCAGCAGCTTGGAGGATCTCTATAATTCACCCCTCCACTTT	CASSLEDLYNSPLHF
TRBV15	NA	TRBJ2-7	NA	TGTGCCACCAGCATAGGGCGGGGGCCACTCTACGAGCAGTACTTC	CATSIGRGPLYEQYF
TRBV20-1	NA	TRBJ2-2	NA	TGCAGTGCTAGTATTGTGGGCGGGGAGCTGTTTTTT	CSASIVGGELFF
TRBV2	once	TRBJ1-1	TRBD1	TGTGCCAGCAGTGAAGGAGGGGGCAAAACTGAAGCTTTCTTT	CASSEGGGKTEAFF
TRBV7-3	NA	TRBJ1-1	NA	TGTGCCAGCAGCCCTGGGGCCGGGGCTGAAGCTTTCTTT	CASSPGAGAEAFF
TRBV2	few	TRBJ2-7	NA	TGTGCCAGCAGTGAAGGGCCAGGGGGGTACGAGCAGTACTTC	CASSEGPGGYEQYF
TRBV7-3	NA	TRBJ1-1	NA	TGTGCCAGCAGCTTAAAAGGGGCAGGTGGGAACACTGAAGCTTTCTTT	CASSLKGAGGNTEAFF
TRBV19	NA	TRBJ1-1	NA	TGTGCCAGTAGTATGTTCGGTACTGAAGCTTTCTTT	CASSMFGTEAFF
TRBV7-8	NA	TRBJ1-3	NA	TGTGCCAGCAGCCCGCCAGGATACAACACCATATATTTT	CASSPPGYNTIYF
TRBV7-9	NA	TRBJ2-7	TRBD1	TGTGCCAGCAGCTTCGGTGGGACAGGGGTCGAGCAGTACTTC	CASSFGGTGVEQYF
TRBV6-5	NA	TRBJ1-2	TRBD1	TGTGCCAGCAGTTACGGTCTGGACAGGGTAACTGGCTACACCTTC	CASSYGLDRVTGYTF
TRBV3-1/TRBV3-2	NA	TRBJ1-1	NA	TGTGCCAGCACCCCGGGTAAGAATACTGAAGCTTTCTTT	CASTPGKNTEAFF
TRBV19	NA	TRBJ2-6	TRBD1	TGTGCCAGTAACGATCGGGACAGGGGTCTTTTCGGGGCCAACGTCCTGACTTTC	CASNDRDRGLFGANVLTF